This T cell receptor (beta chain) was obtained from a study of technical replicates of blood from a handful of donors. Germline trimming cut 0 bases from V and 8 bases from J; bases unmatched to any gene: 7. There are 15 residues in the CDR3. Germline CDR1 LGHNA, CDR2 YNFKEQ. Profiled with immunoSEQ multiplex PCR; TCRdb holds only in-frame clones, not every one. The table includes 13,000 to 15,000 clones, 80% to 85% detected once. The chain employs TRBV4-2 and TRBJ1-2; 9 nucleotides agree with TRBD1. This clonotype originated in a human donor in good health. The sequencing sample was made of PBMCs. CDR3 DNA sequence: TGTGCCAGCAGCCAAGATCCGGGACAGGGTTACGGCTACACCTTC. Protein product: CASSQDPGQGYGYTF.